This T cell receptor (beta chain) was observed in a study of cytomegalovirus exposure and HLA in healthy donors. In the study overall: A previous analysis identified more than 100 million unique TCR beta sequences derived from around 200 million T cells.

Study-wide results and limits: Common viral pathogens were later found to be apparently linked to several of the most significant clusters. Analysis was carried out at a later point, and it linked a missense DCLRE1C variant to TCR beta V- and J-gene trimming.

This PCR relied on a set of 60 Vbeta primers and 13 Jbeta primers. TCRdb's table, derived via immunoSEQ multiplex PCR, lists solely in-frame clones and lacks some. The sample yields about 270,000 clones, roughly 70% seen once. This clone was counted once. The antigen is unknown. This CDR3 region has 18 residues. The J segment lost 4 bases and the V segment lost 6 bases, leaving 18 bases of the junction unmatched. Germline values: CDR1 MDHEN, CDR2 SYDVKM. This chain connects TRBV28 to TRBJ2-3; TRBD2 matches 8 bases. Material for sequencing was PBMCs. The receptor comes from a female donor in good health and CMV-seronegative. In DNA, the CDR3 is TGTGCCAGCAGCCCCAAGGAAAGCGGGAGACCACTTTCAGATACGCAGTATTTT. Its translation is CASSPKESGRPLSDTQYF.